These T cell receptor beta chains were read from a single sample in a study of T cell responses to AZD1222 COVID-19 vaccine. Measured with immunoSEQ multiplex PCR; TCRdb has only the in-frame clones, and not every one. The profile shows 100,000 to 150,000 clones, 84% of them singletons. The sample was peripheral blood, taken 28 days after the second AZD1222 dose. The receptors here all came from an adult who received the AZD1222 COVID-19 vaccine. The CDR3 runs from the conserved cysteine through the conserved F or W. The D gene is left open where the match is weak. Clone size is shown for a subset of rows, as once, few, many or a class of expanded clone.

v_call	j_call	d_call	clone_size	cdr3_aa	cdr3_nt
TRBV11-2	TRBJ2-7	-	-	CASSLDGRTGGEQYF	TGTGCCAGCAGCTTAGATGGGAGGACTGGTGGCGAGCAGTACTTC
TRBV7-6	TRBJ1-2	-	-	CASSFRQGGNYGYTF	TGTGCCAGCAGCTTCAGGCAGGGTGGTAACTATGGCTACACCTTC
TRBV9	TRBJ1-6	TRBD1	-	CASSVEGTARLNSPLHF	TGTGCCAGCAGCGTAGAGGGGACAGCGAGGTTAAATTCACCCCTCCACTTT
TRBV18	TRBJ1-1	-	-	CASSPREEGGPEAFF	TGTGCCAGCTCACCGAGGGAGGAAGGTGGCCCTGAAGCTTTCTTT
TRBV5-1	TRBJ2-7	-	-	CASSTRQGGYEQYF	TGCGCCAGCAGCACGAGACAGGGAGGCTACGAGCAGTACTTC
TRBV28	TRBJ2-5	-	-	CASSSQGETQYF	TGTGCCAGCAGTTCCCAGGGGGAGACCCAGTACTTC
TRBV2	TRBJ2-7	-	-	CASSVEHSYEQYF	TGTGCCAGCAGTGTCGAACACTCCTACGAGCAGTACTTC
TRBV9	TRBJ2-3	-	-	CASSVVPGTDTQYF	TGTGCCAGCAGCGTAGTCCCGGGAACAGATACGCAGTATTTT
TRBV7-3	TRBJ1-2	-	-	CASSLESRGLYGYTF	TGTGCCAGCAGCCTAGAATCCCGGGGCCTCTATGGCTACACCTTC
TRBV3-1/TRBV3-2	TRBJ1-2	-	-	CASSPGNNYGYTF	TGTGCCAGCAGCCCGGGAAATAACTATGGCTACACCTTC
TRBV5-4	TRBJ2-2	-	-	CASSPPTNTGELFF	TGTGCCAGCAGTCCGCCCACGAACACCGGGGAGCTGTTTTTT
TRBV27	TRBJ1-1	TRBD1	-	CASSSPGDRKTVTFF	TGTGCCAGCAGTTCCCCAGGGGACAGAAAAACAGTTACTTTCTTT
TRBV6-5	TRBJ1-2	-	once	CASRTTGNYGYTF	TGTGCCAGCAGAACTACAGGGAACTATGGCTACACCTTC
TRBV29-1	TRBJ2-7	-	-	CSVRGRASDEQYF	TGCAGCGTGAGGGGTAGGGCGTCTGACGAGCAGTACTTC
TRBV7-7	TRBJ2-2	-	few	CASSLGGLDGELFF	TGTGCTAGCAGCTTAGGGGGATTGGACGGGGAGCTGTTTTTT
TRBV7-2	TRBJ1-2	-	-	CASSTTLRSGYGYTF	TGTGCCAGCAGCACGACCCTACGCTCTGGCTATGGCTACACCTTC
TRBV7-2	TRBJ2-7	-	-	CASSLDSADYEQYF	TGTGCCAGCAGCTTAGACTCGGCAGACTACGAGCAGTACTTC
TRBV9	TRBJ1-2	-	-	CASSPLQENYGYTF	TGTGCCAGCAGCCCTCTACAAGAAAACTATGGCTACACCTTC
TRBV20-1	TRBJ1-1	-	-	CSASFYPGAFF	TGCAGTGCTAGTTTCTACCCGGGAGCTTTCTTT
TRBV9	TRBJ1-2	-	-	CASSVQTGMNYGYTF	TGTGCCAGCAGCGTGCAAACCGGGATGAACTATGGCTACACCTTC
TRBV27	TRBJ1-4	-	-	CASSLSGPSILNEKLFF	TGTGCCAGCAGTTTATCAGGCCCTAGCATTTTAAATGAAAAACTGTTTTTT
TRBV10-3	TRBJ1-4	-	-	CAISESLIRGEKLFF	TGTGCCATCAGTGAGTCGCTGATAAGAGGGGAAAAACTGTTTTTT
TRBV4-1	TRBJ1-2	-	-	CASSQEARIVNYGYTF	TGCGCCAGCAGCCAAGAGGCCAGGATAGTCAACTATGGCTACACCTTC
TRBV15	TRBJ2-3	TRBD2	-	CATSPGGSTDTQYF	TGTGCCACCAGCCCGGGGGGAAGCACAGATACGCAGTATTTT
TRBV9	TRBJ1-6	-	-	CASSVPAGAGNSPLHF	TGTGCCAGCAGCGTACCGGCCGGGGCAGGGAATTCACCCCTCCACTTT
TRBV7-9	TRBJ1-3	-	-	CASSSGFRGTDTIYF	TGTGCCAGCAGCTCTGGGTTCAGGGGCACGGACACCATATATTTT
TRBV28	TRBJ1-2	-	-	CASSVSGTLGDYGYTF	TGTGCCAGCAGCGTCTCCGGGACCTTGGGGGATTATGGCTACACCTTC
TRBV11-3	TRBJ1-1	TRBD1	-	CASSLGQGEDTEAFF	TGTGCCAGCAGCTTAGGTCAGGGGGAGGACACTGAAGCTTTCTTT
TRBV2	TRBJ1-1	-	-	CASSEWQNTEAFF	TGTGCCAGCAGTGAATGGCAGAACACTGAAGCTTTCTTT
TRBV15	TRBJ1-2	-	few	CATSESYLNYGYTF	TGTGCCACCAGTGAATCTTACTTGAACTATGGCTACACCTTC
TRBV27	TRBJ1-4	-	-	CASSLSRGGLGEKLFF	TGTGCCAGCAGTTTATCCCGGGGGGGGCTGGGTGAAAAACTGTTTTTT
TRBV7-9	TRBJ2-7	-	-	CASSSADRSYEQYF	TGTGCCAGCAGCTCAGCTGACAGATCCTACGAGCAGTACTTC